Listed below are T cell receptor beta chains from one sample, sequenced in a study of blood T cell repertoires in COVID-19. The table came from immunoSEQ multiplex PCR; TCRdb's copy has only in-frame clones and leaves some out. The sample includes approximately 100,000 clones, 75% to 90% of them seen just once. Sequencing was done on a sample of peripheral blood. The receptors originated from a man aged 60 to 69 with acute or convalescent COVID-19. The CDR3 runs from the conserved cysteine through the conserved F or W. Fields, in order: D gene, clone size, J gene, V gene, CDR3 DNA, CDR3 protein. D genes are given only for firm matches. Clone size is shown for a subset of rows, as once, few, many or a class of expanded clone.

NA | few | TRBJ1-1 | TRBV14 | TGTGCCAGCAGCCAAGATTTGGTACAGCTTGAAGCTTTCTTT | CASSQDLVQLEAFF
TRBD1 | few | TRBJ2-6 | TRBV29-1 | TGCAGCGTAGGACAGGGAAACTCTGGGGCCAACGTCCTGACTTTC | CSVGQGNSGANVLTF
TRBD1 | NA | TRBJ2-1 | TRBV27 | TGTGCCAGCAGTTATACAGGGGGCGCTGTCAATGAGCAGTTCTTC | CASSYTGGAVNEQFF
TRBD2 | NA | TRBJ2-4 | TRBV5-4 | TGTGCCAGCAGCTTGCCGCAGGCGGGAGCAAACATTCAGTACTTC | CASSLPQAGANIQYF
NA | NA | TRBJ2-5 | TRBV27 | TGTGCCAGCAGTCCGAGTCATACTAACCAAGAGACCCAGTACTTC | CASSPSHTNQETQYF
NA | NA | TRBJ1-1 | TRBV28 | TGTGCCAGCAGTTCGCCCGGGGGGGCTCACACTGAAGCTTTCTTT | CASSSPGGAHTEAFF
TRBD1 | NA | TRBJ2-1 | TRBV5-6 | TGTGCCAGCAGCTACCGGGACAGGGCTTTCAATGAGCAGTTCTTC | CASSYRDRAFNEQFF
TRBD2 | NA | TRBJ2-1 | TRBV6-1 | TGTGCCAGCAGTGAACAGCGGGAGCGGGTAAATGAGCAGTTCTTC | CASSEQRERVNEQFF
NA | NA | TRBJ2-6 | TRBV10-2 | TGCGCCAGCACGGACGGGGTTGGGGCCAACGTCCTGACTTTC | CASTDGVGANVLTF
NA | NA | TRBJ2-4 | TRBV7-9 | TGTGCCAGCAGCTTAGACCCCCAGAAAAACATTCAGTACTTC | CASSLDPQKNIQYF
NA | NA | TRBJ2-7 | TRBV18 | TGTGCCAGCTCACTTACCAGGGGTTCCGCCGAGCAGTACTTC | CASSLTRGSAEQYF
NA | few | TRBJ2-7 | TRBV19 | TGTGCCAGTAGTATAGACAGGGGAGACGAGCAGTACTTC | CASSIDRGDEQYF
NA | NA | TRBJ2-7 | TRBV28 | TGTGCCAGCAGTTTCGGCAGCGCCTACGAGCAGTACTTC | CASSFGSAYEQYF
TRBD2 | few | TRBJ2-1 | TRBV6-6 | TGTGCCAGCAATTTCGGGACTACCAGCTCCTACAATGAGCAGTTCTTC | CASNFGTTSSYNEQFF
TRBD1 | NA | TRBJ1-2 | TRBV19 | TGTGCCAGTAGTACCCAGGGGGCGCCTGGCTACACCTTC | CASSTQGAPGYTF
TRBD2 | once | TRBJ2-1 | TRBV5-1 | TGCGCCAGCAGCTTGGTTGCGGGAGGTTACAATGAGCAGTTCTTC | CASSLVAGGYNEQFF
NA | NA | TRBJ2-1 | TRBV5-6 | TGTGCCAGCAGCTCTTTGGGGAGTCTCCCCAATGAGCAGTTCTTC | CASSSLGSLPNEQFF
NA | NA | TRBJ2-3 | TRBV30 | TGTGCCTGGCAAGGAGGTAGCGCAGATACGCAGTATTTT | CAWQGGSADTQYF
TRBD1 | NA | TRBJ1-6 | TRBV7-8 | TGTGCCAGCAGCCCAGGGGCCCACAGGGGGAGGGGGTATTCACCCCTCCACTTT | CASSPGAHRGRGYSPLHF
NA | NA | TRBJ1-1 | TRBV3-1/TRBV3-2 | TGTGCCAGCAGCCAAGCCTATGGAGGCCTTGAAGCTTTCTTT | CASSQAYGGLEAFF
NA | NA | TRBJ2-4 | TRBV24-1 | TGTGCCACCAGTGACCCACATAGCGGTGATAGAAACATTCAGTACTTC | CATSDPHSGDRNIQYF
TRBD2 | NA | TRBJ2-7 | TRBV5-1 | TGCGCCAGCAGCTTGGGGGTGGGAGGGCACGAGCAGTACTTC | CASSLGVGGHEQYF
NA | NA | TRBJ2-3 | TRBV5-4 | TGTGCCAGCAGCCCCGTAGCGGAACCCAAATGGGGCACAGATACGCAGTATTTT | CASSPVAEPKWGTDTQYF
TRBD2 | NA | TRBJ2-3 | TRBV7-2 | TGTGCCAGCAGCATACTACTAGCGGGAGGGCCGAATACGCAGTATTTT | CASSILLAGGPNTQYF
TRBD1 | NA | TRBJ1-1 | TRBV29-1 | TGCAGCGCTGAAAAGACAGGGGGCGGCACTGAAGCTTTCTTT | CSAEKTGGGTEAFF
NA | NA | TRBJ2-1 | TRBV29-1 | TGCAGCGTTCGGGTTCTTTTAGCCTACAATGAGCAGTTCTTC | CSVRVLLAYNEQFF
NA | once | TRBJ2-5 | TRBV24-1 | TGTGCCACCAGCGATGACAGCAGGGCCCCCCAAGAGACCCAGTACTTC | CATSDDSRAPQETQYF
TRBD2 | NA | TRBJ2-6 | TRBV18 | TGTGCCAGCTCACCAATGTCTAGCGGGGCTGGGGCCAACGTCCTGACTTTC | CASSPMSSGAGANVLTF
NA | once | TRBJ1-4 | TRBV5-4 | TGTGCCAGCAGCTTGGATGCCAGGGATGAAAAACTGTTTTTT | CASSLDARDEKLFF
NA | once | TRBJ1-2 | TRBV5-5 | TGTGCCAGCAGCTTGAGTGGGCCGACTAACTATGGCTACACCTTC | CASSLSGPTNYGYTF
TRBD1 | NA | TRBJ2-1 | TRBV18 | TGTGCCAGCTCACCAACGGCCGGACAGGGCCTCACCGGGGACTTCTTC | CASSPTAGQGLTGDFF
NA | NA | TRBJ1-5 | TRBV19 | TGTGCCAGTAGTATGACAGAAAATCAGCCCCAGCATTTT | CASSMTENQPQHF
TRBD2 | NA | TRBJ2-1 | TRBV9 | TGTGCCAGCAGCGTAGAGTTGAGAGCGGGAGGTGACAATGAGCAGTTCTTC | CASSVELRAGGDNEQFF
TRBD1 | NA | TRBJ1-5 | TRBV5-1 | TGCGCCAGCAGCATCGGACAGGGGGATCAGCCCCAGCATTTT | CASSIGQGDQPQHF
NA | once | TRBJ2-7 | TRBV3-1/TRBV3-2 | TGTGCCAGCAGCCAAGTAAACAGGGACTACGAGCAGTACTTC | CASSQVNRDYEQYF
NA | NA | TRBJ1-1 | TRBV29-1 | TGCAGCGCCCTGACAGAGTTGAACACTGAAGCTTTCTTT | CSALTELNTEAFF
TRBD1 | few | TRBJ1-1 | TRBV19 | TGTGCCAGTAGTGGGGGACAGGGCATCAGGACTGAAGCTTTCTTT | CASSGGQGIRTEAFF
TRBD1 | NA | TRBJ1-2 | TRBV28 | TGTGCCAGCAGTTTAGGACAGGGGGCCAGCTATGGCTACACCTTC | CASSLGQGASYGYTF
TRBD1 | many | TRBJ2-5 | TRBV19 | TGTGCCAGTAGTATCCTGCTGGGACAGGGCCAAGAGACCCAGTACTTC | CASSILLGQGQETQYF
NA | once | TRBJ1-2 | TRBV2 | TGTGCCAGCAGAGCGGGGATGACAGACTATGGCTACACCTTC | CASRAGMTDYGYTF
TRBD1 | NA | TRBJ1-2 | TRBV6-5 | TGTGCCAGCAGTCTTACGACAGGGGGCCAAGGCTACACCTTC | CASSLTTGGQGYTF
TRBD1 | NA | TRBJ1-5 | TRBV5-1 | TGCGCCAGCAGCTTGGGGACAGGGTTTAATCAGCCCCAGCATTTT | CASSLGTGFNQPQHF
TRBD2 | NA | TRBJ2-3 | TRBV6-5 | TGTGCCACCATGACTAGCGGGAGGTCCACAGATACGCAGTATTTT | CATMTSGRSTDTQYF
TRBD2 | NA | TRBJ2-1 | TRBV7-8 | TGTGCCAGCAGAAAGTCGGGTAGCGGGAGCGGGAATGAGCAGTTCTTC | CASRKSGSGSGNEQFF
TRBD1 | NA | TRBJ2-2 | TRBV7-7 | TGTGCTAGCAGCCACGAACGTGGGACAGGGTTCGGCGGGGAGCTGTTTTTT | CASSHERGTGFGGELFF
NA | NA | TRBJ2-4 | TRBV29-1 | TGCAGCGTTGTAAGGTCTAGTGAAAACATTCAGTACTTC | CSVVRSSENIQYF
NA | NA | TRBJ2-1 | TRBV29-1 | TGCAGCGGCCGGGACGGGACATACAATGAGCAGTTCTTC | CSGRDGTYNEQFF
NA | NA | TRBJ2-2 | TRBV12-5 | TGTGCTAGTCGGAGGACCATGATTACCGGGGAGCTGTTTTTT | CASRRTMITGELFF
TRBD2 | NA | TRBJ2-3 | TRBV6-5 | TGTGCCAGCGGCCTAGCGGGAGTTTCAGATACGCAGTATTTT | CASGLAGVSDTQYF
NA | NA | TRBJ1-4 | TRBV5-6 | TGTGCCAGCAGCTTGGTCTCGGGGGGTGGTGAAAAACTGTTTTTT | CASSLVSGGGEKLFF
NA | once | TRBJ1-3 | TRBV11-2 | TGTGCCAGCAGCTTAGGCGGGACGCTCTCTGGAAACACCATATATTTT | CASSLGGTLSGNTIYF
TRBD2 | NA | TRBJ2-3 | TRBV5-1 | TGCGCCAGCAGCTTGCGGCCCAGCGGGGGAACTAGCACAGATACGCAGTATTTT | CASSLRPSGGTSTDTQYF
TRBD2 | NA | TRBJ2-5 | TRBV7-2 | TGTGCCAGCAGCTTAGAAATCAAGGGACTAGTTGGGCCCCGAGAGACCCAGTACTTC | CASSLEIKGLVGPRETQYF